The 3 T cell receptor beta chains below come from one sample, sequenced in a study of tumor-infiltrating lymphocytes in primary liver carcinoma. TCR beta cDNA was made from roughly 450 ng total RNA with a constant-region primer. ARM-PCR, slightly modified, supplied the TCR beta libraries through three nested multiplex PCR rounds. Use of TRBV1-TRBV30 forward primers with a C-beta reverse primer characterized the first two PCR rounds, which lasted around 11 cycles each. A single record per CDR3 protein comes from TCRdb applying MiXCR to the multiplex PCR reads. The repertoire holds tens of thousands of distinct CDR3 sequences, 55% to 75% seen once, with 25% to 35% in the top ten. Each 20-30 mg portion of unsorted bulk tissue served as the source for co-extraction of RNA and DNA. The sample consisted of liver tumor tissue from sampling region 4. Subset in this sample: tumor region T4, right-lateral pole. The receptors derive from a man aged 40-49 years with primary liver carcinoma and hepatitis B virus infection.

About this clonotype itself: An end of the junction does not agree with germline; a read error may underlie this. The chain uses TRBV5-1 and TRBJ2-7; tentatively, D is TRBD2 (6 bases). In germline, CDR1 is SGHRS, CDR2 YFSETQ. This CDR3 contains 13 residues. CDR3 DNA: TGCGCCAGCAGGGAGGGGTGCTCCTACGAGCAGTACTTT. Translation gives CASREGCSYEQYF.

For this clonotype: A read error may account for a junction end that differs from germline. The chain is built from TRBV6-5 and TRBJ2-1; no reliable D call. CDR1 and CDR2 (germline): MNHEY, SVGAGI. The length of the CDR3 is 16 residues. CDR3 nucleotide sequence: TGTGCCAGTAGTTACCAAGGCGCCCCCTCCTACAATGAGCACTTCTTC. It codes for CASSYQGAPSYNEHFF.

About this clonotype: A junction end diverges from the germline sequence, so it may reflect a read error. The chain employs TRBV28 and TRBJ2-1; either TRBD1 or TRBD2 may fit D (6 bases each). This CDR3 is built from 15 residues. Germline V gives CDR1 MDHEN, CDR2 SYDVKM. The CDR3 region has the DNA TGTGCCAACAGTCCGACTAGGGGGTCCTACAATGAGCAGTTCTTC. It translates to CANSPTRGSYNEQFF.